Described below is a single T cell receptor (beta chain) sequence and its context. The PCR used 60 Vbeta and 13 Jbeta primers. Assay: immunoSEQ multiplex PCR; the TCRdb copy retains only in-frame clones and omits some. Its clone listing holds about 200,000 clones. The germline V gene encodes CDR1 KGHSH and CDR2 LQKENI. V was trimmed by 3 bases and J by 1 base, leaving 10 bases between them. The CDR3 loop spans 14 amino acids. The data stem from a study of cytomegalovirus exposure and HLA in healthy donors. The chain has TRBV18 and TRBJ2-7, with D possibly TRBD1 on 5 matching bases. This receptor was taken from a boy between 10 and 17 years old in good health and CMV-seronegative. The sample taken for sequencing was PBMCs. CDR3 DNA: TGTGCCAGCTCACCGGGTCAGGGATCCTACGAGCAGTACTTC. Translating gives CASSPGQGSYEQYF. The variable domain in full, with the rest retrieved from reference TRBV18 and TRBJ2-7, is NAGVMQNPRHLVRRRGQEARLRCSPMKGHSHVYWYRQLPEEGLKFMVYLQKENIIDESGMPKERFSAEFPKEGPSILRIQQVVRGDSAAYFCASSPGQGSYEQYFGPGTRLTVT.